This T cell receptor beta chain was identified in a study of CD8 T cells in ankylosing spondylitis. The germline V gene encodes CDR1 SGDLS and CDR2 YYNGEE. The CDR3 spans 13 residues. V was trimmed by 2 bases and J by 2 bases, leaving 4 bases between them. Quantitative barcoded 5'-RACE was used to prepare TCR beta libraries. One entry per CDR3 protein results from TCRdb running MiXCR on the 5' RACE reads. The repertoire holds more than 35,000 distinct CDR3 sequences, less than 3.5% seen once, with 4.6% in the top ten. Findings of the study overall: Disease-linked clones were reportedly significantly enriched in matched ankylosing spondylitis synovial fluid. Relatively scarce in peripheral blood, disease-linked clones were CD8+.

This clonotype was counted ten times or more. What it binds is unknown. V is TRBV9 and J is TRBJ2-2; D uncertain. The sequence was obtained from a male donor with ankylosing spondylitis or in good health (not recorded which). The material sequenced was blood, either unsorted or a sorted T cell fraction (not recorded which). CDR3 sequence: CASSVTNTGELFF. CDR3 nucleotide sequence: TGTGCCAGCAGCGTGACCAACACCGGGGAGCTGTTTTTT.